One TCR beta chain is described in this entry. Its antigen is not known. The authors prepared the TCRbeta library with unique molecular identifiers. TCRdb re-called the PCR reads through MiXCR, storing one row per CDR3 protein. Among approximately 50,000 distinct CDR3 sequences listed, around 50% were seen once. The sample belongs to a study of T-cell reconstitution after alpha-beta-depleted transplantation in children. Study-level points and caveats: Fresh T-cell production supplied most of the T-cell counts and diversity seen one year after transplant. Some patients' high day-60 TCRbeta diversity was attributed to recipient cells surviving conditioning.

CDR1 and CDR2 from the germline V gene are MNHEY and SMNVEV (reference sequence). There are 14 residues in the CDR3. V lost 4 bases, J lost 5 bases, and 7 bases stayed unmatched. Sequences were derived from peripheral blood, sampled before TCRalphabeta/CD19-depleted stem cell transplant. The TCR comes from a boy under three years old with SCID, due to receive a stem cell transplant. V is TRBV27 and J is TRBJ2-7; 8 nucleotides align to TRBD2. CDR3 region: CASSSGLVRDEQYF. DNA of the CDR3: TGTGCCAGCAGTTCGGGACTAGTTCGCGACGAGCAGTACTTC.